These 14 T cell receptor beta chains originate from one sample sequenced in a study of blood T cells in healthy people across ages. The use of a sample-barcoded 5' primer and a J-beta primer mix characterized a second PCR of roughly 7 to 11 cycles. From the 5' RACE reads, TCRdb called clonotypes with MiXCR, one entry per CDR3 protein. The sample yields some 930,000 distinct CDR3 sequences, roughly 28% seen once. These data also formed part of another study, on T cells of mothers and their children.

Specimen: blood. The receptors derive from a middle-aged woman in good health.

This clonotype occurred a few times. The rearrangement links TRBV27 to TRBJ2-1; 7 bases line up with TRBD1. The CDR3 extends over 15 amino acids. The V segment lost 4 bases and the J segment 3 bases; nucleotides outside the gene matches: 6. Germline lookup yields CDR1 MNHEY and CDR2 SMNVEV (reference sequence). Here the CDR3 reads CASSSGQRDYNEQFF. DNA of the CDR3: TGTGCCAGCAGTTCGGGACAGCGAGACTACAATGAGCAGTTCTTC.

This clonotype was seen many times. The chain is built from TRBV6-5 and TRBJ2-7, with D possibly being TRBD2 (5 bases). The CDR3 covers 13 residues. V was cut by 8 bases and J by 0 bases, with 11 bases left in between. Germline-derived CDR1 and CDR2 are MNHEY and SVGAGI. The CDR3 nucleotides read TGTGCCAGCCTGGGAGACGACTCCTACGAGCAGTACTTC. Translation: CASLGDDSYEQYF.

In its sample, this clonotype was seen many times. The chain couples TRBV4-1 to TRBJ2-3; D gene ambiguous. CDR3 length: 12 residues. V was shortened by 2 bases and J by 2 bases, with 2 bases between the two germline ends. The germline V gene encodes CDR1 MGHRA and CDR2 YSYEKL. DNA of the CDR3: TGCGCCAGCAGCCAACTCACAGATACGCAGTATTTT. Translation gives CASSQLTDTQYF.

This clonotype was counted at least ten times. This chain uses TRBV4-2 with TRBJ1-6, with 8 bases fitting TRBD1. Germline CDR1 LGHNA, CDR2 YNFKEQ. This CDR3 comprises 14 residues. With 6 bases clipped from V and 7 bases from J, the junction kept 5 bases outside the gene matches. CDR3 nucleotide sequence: TGTGCCAGCAGGCTACAGGGGGGCAATTCACCCCTCCACTTT. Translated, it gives CASRLQGGNSPLHF.

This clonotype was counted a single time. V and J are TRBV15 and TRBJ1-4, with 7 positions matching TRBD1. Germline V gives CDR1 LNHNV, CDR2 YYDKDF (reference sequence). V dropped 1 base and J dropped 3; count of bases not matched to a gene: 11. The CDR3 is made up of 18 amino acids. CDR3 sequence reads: CATSRGRLRTGPNEKLFF. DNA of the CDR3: TGTGCCACCAGCAGAGGCCGGCTAAGGACAGGTCCTAATGAAAAACTGTTTTTT.

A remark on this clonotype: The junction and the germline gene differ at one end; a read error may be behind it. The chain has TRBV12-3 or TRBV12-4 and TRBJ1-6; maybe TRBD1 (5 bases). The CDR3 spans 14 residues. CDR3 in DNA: TGTGCCAGCACTTTAGATCCAGGGAATTCACCCCTCCACTTT. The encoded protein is CASTLDPGNSPLHF.

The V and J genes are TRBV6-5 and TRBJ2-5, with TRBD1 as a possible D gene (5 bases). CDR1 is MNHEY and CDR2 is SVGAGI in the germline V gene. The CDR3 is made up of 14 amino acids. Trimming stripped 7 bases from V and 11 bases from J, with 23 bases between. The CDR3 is CASIYRDRIYGQYF. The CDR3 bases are TGTGCCAGCATTTATCGAGACAGAATCTACGGGCAGTACTTC.

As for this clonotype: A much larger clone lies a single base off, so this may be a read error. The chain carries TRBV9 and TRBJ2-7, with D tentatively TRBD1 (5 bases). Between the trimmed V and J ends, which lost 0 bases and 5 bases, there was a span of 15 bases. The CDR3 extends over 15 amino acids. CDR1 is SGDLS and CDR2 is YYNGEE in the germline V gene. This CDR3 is CASSVGVGVINEQYF. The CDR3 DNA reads TGTGCCAGCAGCGTAGGGGTAGGGGTTATCAACGAGCAGTACTTC.

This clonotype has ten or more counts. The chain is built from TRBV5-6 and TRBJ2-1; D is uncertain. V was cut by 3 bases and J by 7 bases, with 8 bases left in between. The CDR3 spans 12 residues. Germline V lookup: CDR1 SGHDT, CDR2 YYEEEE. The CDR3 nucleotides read TGTGCCAGCAGCTCGACCACAAATGAGCAGTTCTTC. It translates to CASSSTTNEQFF.

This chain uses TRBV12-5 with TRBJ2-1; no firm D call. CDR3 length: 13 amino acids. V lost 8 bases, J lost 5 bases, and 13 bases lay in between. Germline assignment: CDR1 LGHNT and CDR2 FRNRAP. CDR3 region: CASSDGINNEQFF. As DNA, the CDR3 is TGTGCTAGTTCGGACGGAATTAACAATGAGCAGTTCTTC.

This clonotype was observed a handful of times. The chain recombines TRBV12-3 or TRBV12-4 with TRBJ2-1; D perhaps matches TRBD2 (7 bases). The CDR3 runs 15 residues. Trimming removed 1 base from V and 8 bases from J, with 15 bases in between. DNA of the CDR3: TGTGCCAGCAGTTTAGGGGGGGGCCTCGTGGATGAGCAGTTCTTC. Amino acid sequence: CASSLGGGLVDEQFF.

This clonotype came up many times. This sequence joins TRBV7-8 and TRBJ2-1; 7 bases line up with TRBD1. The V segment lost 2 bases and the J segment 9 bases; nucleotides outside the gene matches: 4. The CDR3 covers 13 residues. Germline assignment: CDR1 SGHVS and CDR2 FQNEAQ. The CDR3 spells CASSLRGGSEQFF. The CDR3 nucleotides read TGTGCCAGCAGCTTACGAGGGGGCAGTGAGCAGTTCTTC.

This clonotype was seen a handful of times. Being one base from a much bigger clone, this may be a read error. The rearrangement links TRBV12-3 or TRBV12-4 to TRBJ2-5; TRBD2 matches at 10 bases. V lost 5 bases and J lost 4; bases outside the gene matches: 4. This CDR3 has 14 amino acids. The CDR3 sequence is CASSRASGGETQYF. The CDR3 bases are TGTGCCAGCAGTCGCGCTAGCGGGGGAGAGACCCAGTACTTC.

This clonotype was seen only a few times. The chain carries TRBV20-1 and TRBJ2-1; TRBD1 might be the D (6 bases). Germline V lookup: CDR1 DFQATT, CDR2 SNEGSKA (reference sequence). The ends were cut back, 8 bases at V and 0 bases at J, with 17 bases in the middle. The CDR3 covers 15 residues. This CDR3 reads CSHNPLGASYNEQFF. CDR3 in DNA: TGCAGTCATAACCCCCTGGGGGCCTCCTACAATGAGCAGTTCTTC.